This record concerns one T cell receptor beta chain sequence. This entry comes from a study of control samples from healthy donors and cancer patients. Clones were read by immunoSEQ multiplex PCR, and TCRdb kept only the in-frame ones, dropping some. The repertoire consists of roughly 120,000 clones, with about 95% occurring once and the leading ten covering around 3.6%. Germline values: CDR1 SEHNR, CDR2 FQNEAQ (reference sequence). V dropped 5 bases and J dropped 6; count of bases not matched to a gene: 7. The CDR3 length is 14 residues. The sample was blood. The sequence came from a man under 40 in good health. This rearrangement joins TRBV7-9 to TRBJ2-1; 7 positions match TRBD2. CDR3: CASSHTGTTNEQFF. Written as DNA, the CDR3 is TGTGCCAGCAGCCACACCGGGACTACCAATGAGCAGTTCTTC.